In this sample, the clone carrying this T cell receptor (beta chain) turned up a few times. Its antigen remains unidentified. This record belongs to a study of vaccination and CD4 T cells after COVID-19. Study-wide results and caveats: Among reactive clones from convalescent patients, a median roughly 90% appeared only post-vaccination.

The Oncomine TCR Beta short-read assay generated sequence data from the DNA of cultured CD4+ T cells. TCRdb used MiXCR to reprocess the PCR reads, holding one entry per CDR3 protein. The table records approximately 12,000 distinct CDR3 sequences, roughly 60% of them present only once. Germline V gene sequence: CDR1 LNHNV, CDR2 YYDKDF (reference sequence). The V gene end was trimmed by 5 bases and the J gene end by 6 bases; junction bases not matched to a gene: 11. The CDR3 contains 16 residues. Treatment meaning: roughly 11-day PBMC culture with coronavirus spike peptide pools or control peptides (ViraFEST assay). PCR positivity was dated March to December 2020, before US Alpha, Beta and Delta variants. Culture proceeded for about ten days, and CD4+ T cells were then isolated by negative selection.

Specimen: CD4+ T cells from blood, cultured in vitro, collected before SARS-CoV-2 vaccination. The receptor was derived from a human donor who had recovered from COVID-19. V usage is TRBV15 and J usage is TRBJ1-5, with 9 bases identical to TRBD1. As DNA, the CDR3 is TGTGCCACCAGCCGCCTGGCTGGGACAGGGAGTCAGCCCCAGCATTTT. Its translation: CATSRLAGTGSQPQHF.